This TCR beta chain was obtained from a study of T cell changes during pregnancy in multiple sclerosis. V dropped 6 bases and J dropped 5; count of bases not matched to a gene: 7. The CDR3 sequence is 15 residues long. Germline V gene sequence: CDR1 SGHTA, CDR2 FQGNSA. Measured with immunoSEQ multiplex PCR; TCRdb has only the in-frame clones, and not every one. The table shows tens of thousands of clones, with roughly 88% occurring only once. V is TRBV7-2 and J is TRBJ2-7, with TRBD2 matching 13 bases. Material: peripheral blood, obtained after pregnancy. The source is a female donor in good health, enrolled as a control in a pregnancy study. The CDR3 protein is CASRSRLAGGDEQYF. The CDR3 DNA is TGTGCCAGCAGGTCCCGACTAGCGGGGGGCGACGAGCAGTACTTC.